This T cell receptor beta chain was retrieved from a study of T-cell memory formation after mild COVID-19. Constant-segment primers were used for 5'RACE, and the resulting TCR alpha and TCR beta cDNA libraries carried sample barcodes and UMIs. TCRdb called the 5' RACE reads again in MiXCR, with one record for every CDR3 protein. This table holds around 82,000 distinct CDR3 sequences, 9.5% to 15% found once. Germline V gene sequence: CDR1 SGHVS, CDR2 FNYEAQ. V was pared by 5 bases and J by 4 bases, with 15 bases between. This CDR3 has 15 residues. By frequency in the sample, this clonotype is medium-sized (0.01 to 0.1%). Its antigen is not known. Points from the study as a whole: Pre-infection memory carried some responding clones, suggesting that cross-reactive memory joined. For contracting clones, CD4+ ones sat mainly in CM and EM, CD8+ in EMRA.

The source is a man aged 18 to 30 who had mild COVID-19 (a few samples of this study predate the infection). Cell type and time point are not known. The chain is built from TRBV7-6 and TRBJ1-5; weak D call: TRBD1 (6 bases). The material sequenced was PBMCs or a T cell subset sorted from them (not recorded which). The CDR3 here is CASSLSGTSNQPQHF. CDR3 DNA sequence: TGTGCCAGCAGCCTATCCGGGACATCAAATCAGCCCCAGCATTTT. Supplemented by reference TRBV7-6 and TRBJ1-5, the full variable domain reads GAGVSQSPRYKVTKRGQDVALRCDPISGHVSLYWYRQALGQGPEFLTYFNYEAQQDKSGLPNDRFSAERPEGSISTLTIQRTEQRDSAMYRCASSLSGTSNQPQHFGDGTRLSIL.